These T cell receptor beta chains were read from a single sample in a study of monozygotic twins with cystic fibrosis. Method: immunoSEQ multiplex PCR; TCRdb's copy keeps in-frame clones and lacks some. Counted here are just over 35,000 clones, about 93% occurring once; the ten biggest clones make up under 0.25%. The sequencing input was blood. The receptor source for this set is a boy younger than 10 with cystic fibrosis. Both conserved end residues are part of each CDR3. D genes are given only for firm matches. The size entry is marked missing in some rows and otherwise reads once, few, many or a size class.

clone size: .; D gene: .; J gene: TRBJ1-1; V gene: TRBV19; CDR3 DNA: TGTGCCAGTAGTATCAACAGCCTCACTGAAGCTTTCTTT; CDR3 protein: CASSINSLTEAFF
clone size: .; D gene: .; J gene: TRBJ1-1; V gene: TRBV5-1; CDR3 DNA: TGCGCCAGCAGCTTGAAAGGGGAGACTGAAGCTTTCTTT; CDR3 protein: CASSLKGETEAFF
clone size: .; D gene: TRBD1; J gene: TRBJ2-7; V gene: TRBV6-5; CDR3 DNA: TGTGCCAGCAGTTACTCTTACAGGGGAACCTACGAGCAGTACTTC; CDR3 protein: CASSYSYRGTYEQYF
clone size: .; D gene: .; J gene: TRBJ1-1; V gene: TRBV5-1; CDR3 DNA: TGCGCCAGCAGCCCTCGTTCCATCCTAGACCCGAACACTGAAGCTTTCTTT; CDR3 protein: CASSPRSILDPNTEAFF
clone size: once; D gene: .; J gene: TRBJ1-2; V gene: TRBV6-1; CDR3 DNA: TGTGCCAGCAGTGAGGGGGGCCTCTATGGCTACACCTTC; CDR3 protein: CASSEGGLYGYTF
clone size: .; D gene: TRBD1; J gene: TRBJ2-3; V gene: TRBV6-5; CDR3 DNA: TGTGCCAGCTCCTCGACAGGGGGGGGGAAGGATACGCAGTATTTT; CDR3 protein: CASSSTGGGKDTQYF
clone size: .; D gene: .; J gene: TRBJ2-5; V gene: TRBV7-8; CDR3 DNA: TGTGCCAGCAGCCTGGTAGGGAAACGGGAGACCCAGTACTTC; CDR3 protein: CASSLVGKRETQYF
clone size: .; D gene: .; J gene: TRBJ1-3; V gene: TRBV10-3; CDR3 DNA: TGTGCCATCAGTGAGGGGCGTAACTCTGGAAACACCATATATTTT; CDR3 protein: CAISEGRNSGNTIYF
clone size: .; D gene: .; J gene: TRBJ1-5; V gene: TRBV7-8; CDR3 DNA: TGTGCCAGCAGCTATTCGAGGGGCAATCAGCCCCAGCATTTT; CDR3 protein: CASSYSRGNQPQHF
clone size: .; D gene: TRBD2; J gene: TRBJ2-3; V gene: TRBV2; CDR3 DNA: TGTGCCAGCAGTGTCCCGCGGGGGGGCGGATCAGATACGCAGTATTTT; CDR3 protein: CASSVPRGGGSDTQYF
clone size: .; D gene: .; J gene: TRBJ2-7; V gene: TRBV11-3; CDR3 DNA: TGCGCCAGCAGCCGCCGCAGGGGGGAGGGTACCTACGAGCAGTACTTC; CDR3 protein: CASSRRRGEGTYEQYF
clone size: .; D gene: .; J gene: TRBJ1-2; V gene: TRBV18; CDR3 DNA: TGTGCCAGCTCACCTTCCCTGGACGGCGCTAACTATGGCTACACCTTC; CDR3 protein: CASSPSLDGANYGYTF
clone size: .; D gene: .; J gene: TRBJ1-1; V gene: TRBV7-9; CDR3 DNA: TGTGCCAGCAACATCTGGACGGAGCAGACTGAAGCTTTCTTT; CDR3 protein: CASNIWTEQTEAFF
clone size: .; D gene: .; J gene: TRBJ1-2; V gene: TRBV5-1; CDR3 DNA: TGCGCCAGCAGCTTGGAAGAAAACTATGGCTACACCTTC; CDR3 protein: CASSLEENYGYTF
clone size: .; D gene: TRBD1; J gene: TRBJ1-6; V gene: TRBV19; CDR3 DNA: TGTGCCAGTAGGCCCCGGGACAGGGGGTCCTATAATTCACCCCTCCACTTT; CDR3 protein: CASRPRDRGSYNSPLHF
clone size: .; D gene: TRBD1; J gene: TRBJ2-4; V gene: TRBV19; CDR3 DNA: TGTGCCAGTAGTATAAGGGGACAGGGGGCAGCCAAAAACATTCAGTACTTC; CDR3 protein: CASSIRGQGAAKNIQYF
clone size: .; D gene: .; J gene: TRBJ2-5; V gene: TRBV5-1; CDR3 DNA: TGCGCCAGCAGCTTGTATGGGACCGCAGAGACCCAGTACTTC; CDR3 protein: CASSLYGTAETQYF
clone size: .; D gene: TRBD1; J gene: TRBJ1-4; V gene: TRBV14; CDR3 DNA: TGTGCCAGCAGCCAAGGCAGGGGGTTAACTGAAAAACTGTTTTTT; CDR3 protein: CASSQGRGLTEKLFF
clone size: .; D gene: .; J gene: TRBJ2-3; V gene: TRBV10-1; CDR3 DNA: TGCGCCAGCAGTGAGTCGGGCCTAGTGGGCACAGATACGCAGTATTTT; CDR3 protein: CASSESGLVGTDTQYF
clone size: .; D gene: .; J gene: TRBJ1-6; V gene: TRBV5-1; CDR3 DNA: TGCGCCAGCAGCCTCAACTCCCGAGACTCCTATAATTCACCCCTCCACTTT; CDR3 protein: CASSLNSRDSYNSPLHF
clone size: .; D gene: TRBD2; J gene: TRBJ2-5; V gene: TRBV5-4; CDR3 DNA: TGTGCCAGCAGCAGGACTAGCGGGGGGGCAGAGACCCAGTACTTC; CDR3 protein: CASSRTSGGAETQYF
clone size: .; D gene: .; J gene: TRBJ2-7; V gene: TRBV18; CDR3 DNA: TGTGCCAGCTCACCACCAGGGCCGAATGAGCAGTACTTC; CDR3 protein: CASSPPGPNEQYF
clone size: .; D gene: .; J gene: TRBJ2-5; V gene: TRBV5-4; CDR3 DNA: TGTGCCAGCAGCTTCAGTTTGGGACCCTCTGAGGCGACCCAGTACTTC; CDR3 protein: CASSFSLGPSEATQYF
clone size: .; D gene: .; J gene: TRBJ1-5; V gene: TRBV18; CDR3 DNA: TGTGCCAGCTCACCATACGGGTCTGATAGCAATCAGCCCCAGCATTTT; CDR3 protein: CASSPYGSDSNQPQHF
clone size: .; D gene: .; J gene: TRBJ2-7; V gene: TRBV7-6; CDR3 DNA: TGTGCCAGCAGCCCCCCAGGAGGGGCCTCCTACGAGCAGTACTTC; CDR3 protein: CASSPPGGASYEQYF
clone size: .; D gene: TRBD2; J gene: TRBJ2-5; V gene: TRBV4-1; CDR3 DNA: TGCGCCAGCAGCCAAAATCTAGCGGGGGGGAAAGAGACCCAGTACTTC; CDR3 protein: CASSQNLAGGKETQYF
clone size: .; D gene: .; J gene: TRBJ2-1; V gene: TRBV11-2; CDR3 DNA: TGTGCCAGCAGGGGGGACACAAACAATGAGCAGTTCTTC; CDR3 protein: CASRGDTNNEQFF
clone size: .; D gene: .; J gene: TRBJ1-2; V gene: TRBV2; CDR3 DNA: TGTGCCAGCAGTGAAGGGTCCCGCAGGGCTAACTATGGCTACACCTTC; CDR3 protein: CASSEGSRRANYGYTF